The present TCR beta chain was sequenced within a study of OX40 agonist ivuxolimab in advanced cancers. V was shortened by 4 bases and J by 3 bases, with 7 bases between the two germline ends. The CDR3 loop spans 12 amino acids. Looked up from germline, CDR1 is LGHNA and CDR2 is YSLEER. Assay used: immunoSEQ multiplex PCR; TCRdb lists only in-frame clones, some missing. The table records around 86,000 clones, roughly 91% of them present only once. This clone was seen a few times. V gene TRBV4-3 combines with J gene TRBJ2-7, with a tentative D call TRBD2 (6 bases). The source is an adult with an advanced solid tumor such as melanoma, head and neck, liver or kidney cancer. The sequencing used CD4+ or CD8+ T cells sorted from blood, collected in a trial of the OX40 agonist ivuxolimab. CDR3 amino acids: CASSPGGYEQYF. The CDR3 bases are TGCGCCAGCAGCCCCGGGGGCTACGAGCAGTACTTC.